These T cell receptor beta chains were read from a single sample in a study of shared T cell receptors in the human thymus. Clones were sequenced by immunoSEQ multiplex PCR, and TCRdb holds only the in-frame ones, with some missing. The table includes approximately 400,000 clones, approximately 95% detected once. Sequencing used thymocytes. All receptors derive from a human donor. Both conserved end residues are part of each CDR3. The D gene is left open where the match is weak. Where a row states a size, it is once, few, many or the class of an expanded clone; other rows omit it.

J,D,size,V,DNA,CDR3
TRBJ1-1,NA,once,TRBV5-1,TGCGCCAGCAGCTTAAACCGGACAGCGAACACTGAAGCTTTCTTT,CASSLNRTANTEAFF
TRBJ1-2,TRBD1,NA,TRBV5-4,TGTGCCAGCAGCTTGGTTGACAGGGGTAATGGCTACACCTTC,CASSLVDRGNGYTF
TRBJ2-1,NA,NA,TRBV9,TGTGCCAGCAGCACTCCGGGATTATACAATGAGCAGTTCTTC,CASSTPGLYNEQFF
TRBJ2-3,TRBD2,NA,TRBV20-1,TGCAACGGACTAGCTGGAGATACGCAGTATTTT,CNGLAGDTQYF
TRBJ2-1,TRBD1,NA,TRBV19,TGTGCCAGTAGCAGAAAACAGGGGCCGGGCAATGAGCAGTTCTTC,CASSRKQGPGNEQFF
TRBJ2-7,NA,once,TRBV5-1,TGCGCCAGCAGCTTGGGAGGCCTATCCTACGAGCAGTACTTC,CASSLGGLSYEQYF
TRBJ2-3,NA,NA,TRBV9,TGTGCCAGCAGCGTAGTGACCCAAACCTCCACAGATACGCAGTATTTT,CASSVVTQTSTDTQYF
TRBJ2-1,NA,NA,TRBV4-1,TGCGCCAGCAGCCAAGTAGCGGACTTGCGGGAGCAGTTCTTC,CASSQVADLREQFF
TRBJ1-5,NA,NA,TRBV19,TGTGCCAGTAGTCCCCGGGCCAGCTACCATAGCAATCAGCCCCAGCATTTT,CASSPRASYHSNQPQHF
TRBJ2-5,TRBD2,NA,TRBV13,TGTGCCAGCAGCACTGGGACTAAATGCGAGACCCAGTACTTC,CASSTGTKCETQYF
TRBJ2-1,NA,NA,TRBV30,TGTGCCTGGAGTTTTGTAAATGAGCAGTTCTTC,CAWSFVNEQFF
TRBJ1-5,TRBD1,few,TRBV18,TGTGCCAGCTCACCGGGGGACAGGGAATTTCCTTATAGCAATCAGCCCCAGCATTTT,CASSPGDREFPYSNQPQHF
TRBJ2-5,TRBD1,NA,TRBV7-9,TGTGCCAGCAACGCCGACAGGGGCAAAGAGACCCAGTACTTC,CASNADRGKETQYF
TRBJ1-2,TRBD1,NA,TRBV5-4,TGTGCCAGCAGGGGACAGACTAACTATGGCTACACCTTC,CASRGQTNYGYTF
TRBJ2-1,TRBD2,NA,TRBV28,TGTGCCAGCAGTTTAGGCGGGAGGTCGTCTGAGCAGTTCTTC,CASSLGGRSSEQFF
TRBJ1-2,NA,NA,TRBV28,TGTGCCAGCATTAACCGGGCAGGGGCTCGCTATGGCTACACCTTC,CASINRAGARYGYTF
TRBJ2-1,NA,NA,TRBV30,TGTGCCTGGAGTCTGGCGGGACACCCCTCCAATGAGCAGTTCTTC,CAWSLAGHPSNEQFF
TRBJ2-7,NA,NA,TRBV4-3,TGCGCCAGCAGCCAAGGTGTGTCTCGAGAACCCGGCCACGAGCAGTACTTC,CASSQGVSREPGHEQYF
TRBJ1-4,NA,NA,TRBV27,TGTGCCAGCAGTTTCCTAGGGCCTAATGAAAAACTGTTTTTT,CASSFLGPNEKLFF
TRBJ2-7,TRBD2,NA,TRBV5-4,TGTGCCAGCAGCTTGGGTACTAGCGGGGCCTACGAGCAGTACTTC,CASSLGTSGAYEQYF
TRBJ2-3,TRBD2,NA,TRBV7-2,TGTGCCAGCAGCTCGCCCCTCGCGGGAGTGACAGATACGCAGTATTTT,CASSSPLAGVTDTQYF
TRBJ2-5,NA,NA,TRBV7-6,TGTGCCAGCAGCTTCGGAACCGGGACAAGGGCCCTTCTAAAAGAGACCCAGTACTTC,CASSFGTGTRALLKETQYF
TRBJ1-2,NA,once,TRBV7-9,TGTGCCAGCAGCTTCGGCAACTATGGCTACACCTTC,CASSFGNYGYTF
TRBJ2-1,TRBD2,NA,TRBV7-2,TGTGCCAGCAGCTTAACCCGACTAGCGGGGTCGGATGAGCAGTTCTTC,CASSLTRLAGSDEQFF
TRBJ2-7,TRBD2,NA,TRBV7-2,TGTGCCAGCTTAGGACTAGCGGGAGCCATGAGTAACGAGCAGTACTTC,CASLGLAGAMSNEQYF
TRBJ2-1,NA,NA,TRBV4-2,TGTGCCAGCAGCCAAGACAGAGGTGAGCAGTTCTTC,CASSQDRGEQFF
TRBJ2-5,TRBD2,NA,TRBV30,TGTGCCTCCCCGGGACTAGAGCAGTACTTC,CASPGLEQYF
TRBJ2-5,TRBD1,NA,TRBV6-1,TGTGCCAGCAGCTCAGGACAGGTACGGGAGACCCAGTACTTC,CASSSGQVRETQYF
TRBJ1-2,TRBD1,NA,TRBV5-1,TGCGCCAGCAGCTCGGGGACAGTCAAGTCTAACTATGGCTACACCTTC,CASSSGTVKSNYGYTF
TRBJ2-6,TRBD2,NA,TRBV30,TGTGCCTGGGGGAGTAGCGGGAATCCTGATGGGGCCAACGTCCTGACTTTC,CAWGSSGNPDGANVLTF
TRBJ1-4,TRBD1,NA,TRBV13,TGTGCCAGCACAAACAGGGGCGGGAGTGAAAAACTGTTTTTT,CASTNRGGSEKLFF
TRBJ2-1,NA,NA,TRBV9,TGTGCCAGCGACTTCAGGGGTGATCCCAATGAGCAGTTCTTC,CASDFRGDPNEQFF
TRBJ2-3,TRBD2,once,TRBV15,TGTGCCACCAGCGTCCGACTAGCTGGCCGCACAGATACGCAGTATTTT,CATSVRLAGRTDTQYF
TRBJ1-2,TRBD1,NA,TRBV27,TGTGCCAGTCGACACGGGACAGGGGGCTCCTATGGCTACACCTTC,CASRHGTGGSYGYTF
TRBJ1-3,TRBD1,NA,TRBV28,TGTGCCAGCAGTCCGGACAGGGTGGGCTCTGGAAACACCATATATTTT,CASSPDRVGSGNTIYF
TRBJ1-2,NA,once,TRBV28,TGTGCCAGCAGCGTAGACTTCGGCTACACCTTC,CASSVDFGYTF
TRBJ2-7,TRBD2,NA,TRBV5-6,TGTGCCAGCAGCACCGCACGCAGCGGGAGGCGCCGAACCTACGAGCAGTACTTC,CASSTARSGRRRTYEQYF
TRBJ2-3,TRBD2,NA,TRBV4-2,TGTGCCAGCAGCGTAGTCTTCAGCGGGAGGCCCGGAGATACGCAGTATTTT,CASSVVFSGRPGDTQYF
TRBJ2-7,NA,NA,TRBV7-2,TGTGCCAGCAGCAAAGACTACGAGCAGTACTTC,CASSKDYEQYF
TRBJ1-5,NA,NA,TRBV15,TGTGCCACCAGCCCCGACAGCACTACTCAGCCCCAGCATTTT,CATSPDSTTQPQHF
TRBJ1-1,NA,few,TRBV30,TGTGCCTGGCTGACGGTGAACACTGAAGCTTTCTTT,CAWLTVNTEAFF
TRBJ2-5,TRBD1,once,TRBV28,TGTGCCAGCAGACACGGACAGGGGCACCGGGAGACCCAGTACTTC,CASRHGQGHRETQYF
TRBJ2-4,TRBD2,NA,TRBV15,TGTGCCACCAGTAGACTAGCGGGAGGGCTAATTCTAGCCAAAAACATTCAGTACTTC,CATSRLAGGLILAKNIQYF
TRBJ2-1,TRBD1,NA,TRBV15,TGTGCCACCGCCAATACAGGGGTTAGCAGGCGGTCCTACAATGAGCAGTTCTTC,CATANTGVSRRSYNEQFF
TRBJ2-1,NA,NA,TRBV4-3,TGCGCCAGCAGCCAAGATTCCAGCCCCTTCCAGTTCTTC,CASSQDSSPFQFF